Below, 17 T cell receptor beta chains from the same sample are listed, as sequenced in a study of OX40 agonist ivuxolimab in advanced cancers. Profiled with immunoSEQ multiplex PCR; TCRdb holds only in-frame clones, not every one. Among approximately 53,000 clones listed, approximately 92% were seen once. Sequenced material: CD4+ or CD8+ T cells sorted from blood, taken in a trial of the OX40 agonist ivuxolimab. The source is an adult with an advanced solid tumor such as melanoma, head and neck, liver or kidney cancer.

This chain uses TRBV27 with TRBJ2-1; TRBD2 matches at 10 bases. The CDR3 covers 18 residues. The V segment lost 5 bases and the J segment 5 bases; nucleotides outside the gene matches: 15. Germline assignment: CDR1 MNHEY and CDR2 SMNVEV (reference sequence). The CDR3 reads CASSPRLQREGPNNEQFF. The CDR3, as DNA: TGTGCCAGCAGTCCAAGACTTCAGCGGGAGGGCCCAAACAATGAGCAGTTCTTC.

J is TRBJ1-3 and V is TRBV4-3; D is perhaps TRBD1 (6 bases). Trimming shortened V by 1 base and J by 2 bases, and 15 bases separated the two germline ends. CDR3 length: 17 amino acids. Germline V gene data show CDR1 as LGHNA and CDR2 as YSLEER. CDR3 in amino acids: CASSQGGLLGPGNTIYF. The CDR3 DNA sequence: TGCGCCAGCAGCCAAGGGGGGCTTCTTGGGCCTGGAAACACCATATATTTT.

The table lists this clone with a few counts. V usage is TRBV9 and J usage is TRBJ2-7, with no clear D. From germline, CDR1 is SGDLS and CDR2 YYNGEE. With 0 bases removed from V and 0 bases from J, the gap between germline ends came to 4 bases. The CDR3 is made up of 13 amino acids. In nucleotides, the CDR3 is TGTGCCAGCAGCGTAGCACCCTCCTACGAGCAGTACTTC. As protein: CASSVAPSYEQYF.

This clone has only one observation. The chain joins TRBV2 to TRBJ2-7, with 8 nucleotides matching TRBD1. V shed 6 bases, J shed 2 bases, and the junction held 18 bases outside the gene matches. Looked up from germline, CDR1 is SNHLY and CDR2 is FYNNEI. CDR3 length: 18 residues. CDR3: CASSNGQGGLFLTYEQYF. The CDR3 nucleotides are TGTGCCAGCAGCAACGGACAGGGCGGACTATTTCTGACCTACGAGCAGTACTTC. Using reference TRBV2 and TRBJ2-7 for the parts outside the CDR3, the full variable domain is EPEVTQTPSHQVTQMGQEVILRCVPISNHLYFYWYRQILGQKVEFLVSFYNNEISEKSEIFDDQFSVERPDGSNFTLKIRSTKLEDSAMYFCASSNGQGGLFLTYEQYFGPGTRLTVT.

This chain uses TRBV5-1 with TRBJ1-3; maybe TRBD1 (5 bases). Germline CDR1 reads SGHRS; CDR2 reads YFSETQ. The CDR3 extends over 17 amino acids. V lost 0 bases to trimming and J lost 2 bases, with 15 bases between them. The CDR3 nucleotides read TGCGCCAGCAGCTTGGGGCAGGGACTCTGGGCTGGAAACACCATATATTTT. Translating gives CASSLGQGLWAGNTIYF.

The genes are TRBV27 and TRBJ1-1; possibly TRBD1 for D (6 bases). Germline-derived CDR1 and CDR2 are MNHEY and SMNVEV (reference sequence). This CDR3 has 16 residues. Trimming stripped 7 bases from V and 1 base from J, with 19 bases between. The CDR3 loop is CASMLGQPPGNTEAFF. Written as DNA, the CDR3 is TGTGCCAGCATGTTGGGACAACCCCCAGGGAACACTGAAGCTTTCTTT.

This sequence joins TRBV19 and TRBJ1-5, with 7 bases matching TRBD1. Germline V gene lookup returns CDR1 LNHDA and CDR2 SQIVND (reference sequence). The CDR3 runs 15 residues. The V and J ends lost 3 bases and 2 bases, in that order; junction bases with no gene match: 4. CDR3 sequence: CASSIFGTGNQPQHF. Here the CDR3 DNA reads TGTGCCAGTAGTATCTTTGGGACAGGCAATCAGCCCCAGCATTTT.

This rearrangement joins TRBV28 to TRBJ1-1; TRBD1 is a possible D gene (5 bases). V was pared by 6 bases and J by 0 bases, with 11 bases between. The germline gives CDR1 MDHEN, CDR2 SYDVKM. This CDR3 is 14 amino acids long. The CDR3 sequence: CASSLDSLNTEAFF. As DNA, the CDR3 is TGTGCCAGCAGCCTTGACAGCTTGAACACTGAAGCTTTCTTT.

The J gene is TRBJ2-5, the V gene TRBV19, with D unclear. The V gene's germline CDR1 is LNHDA and CDR2 SQIVND (reference sequence). V was cut by 1 base and J by 2 bases, with 8 bases left in between. The CDR3 runs 14 residues. In DNA, the CDR3 is TGTGCCAGTAGTATAGTTATAGGTCAAGAGACCCAGTACTTC. Its protein is CASSIVIGQETQYF.

The chain recombines TRBV28 with TRBJ2-7; tentative D call: TRBD2 (6 bases). The CDR3 is made up of 17 amino acids. Trimming pared 5 bases from V and 1 base from J, leaving 21 bases between. Germline CDR1 MDHEN, CDR2 SYDVKM. The CDR3 sequence is CASSLPYLDYRSYEQYF. As DNA, the CDR3 is TGTGCCAGCAGTCTACCATATCTGGACTACCGATCCTACGAGCAGTACTTC. Full variable domain (missing parts from reference TRBV28 and TRBJ2-7): DVKVTQSSRYLVKRTGEKVFLECVQDMDHENMFWYRQDPGLGLRLIYFSYDVKMKEKGDIPEGYSVSREKKERFSLILESASTNQTSMYLCASSLPYLDYRSYEQYFGPGTRLTVT.

The CDR3 here is CASSDGTGYSYEQYF. CDR3 nucleotide sequence: TGTGCCAGCAGCGACGGGACAGGATATTCCTACGAGCAGTACTTC. The chain uses TRBV6-1 and TRBJ2-7; 8 nucleotides align to TRBD1. The CDR3 runs to 15 residues. Germline V lookup: CDR1 MNHNS, CDR2 SASEGT. J gave up 1 base and V 6 bases, and 8 bases lay outside the gene matches.

The chain links TRBV7-8 to TRBJ2-1, with TRBD2 identical over 8 bases. This CDR3 is 17 amino acids long. CDR1 is SGHVS, CDR2 FQNEAQ, per germline. Germline trimming cut 3 bases from V and 4 bases from J; bases unmatched to any gene: 11. CDR3 DNA sequence: TGTGCCAGCAGCTTCGACATTAGCGGGAAGCCTTACAATGAGCAGTTCTTC. Residues: CASSFDISGKPYNEQFF.

The V and J genes are TRBV7-3 and TRBJ1-2; 8 positions match TRBD1. CDR1 SGHTA and CDR2 FQGTGA come from the germline V gene. This CDR3 comprises 21 residues. With 5 bases clipped from V and 8 bases from J, the junction kept 31 bases outside the gene matches. CDR3 protein: CASSETAGARGRPRFLEGYTF. CDR3 bases: TGTGCCAGCAGCGAAACAGCAGGCGCCAGGGGGCGCCCCCGGTTTTTAGAAGGCTACACCTTC. The full variable domain, rest sourced from reference TRBV7-3 and TRBJ1-2, is GAGVSQTPSNKVTEKGKYVELRCDPISGHTALYWYRQSLGQGPEFLIYFQGTGAADDSGLPNDRFFAVRPEGSVSTLKIQRTERGDSAVYLCASSETAGARGRPRFLEGYTFGSGTRLTVV.

This chain uses TRBV4-1 with TRBJ1-1; D unclear. The germline CDR1 and CDR2 sequences are MGHRA and YSYEKL. This CDR3 contains 12 residues. Trimming pared 4 bases from V and 6 bases from J, leaving 9 bases between. CDR3 sequence (DNA): TGCGCCAGCAGCCCAGATGAAGCTGAAGCTTTCTTT. Its protein is CASSPDEAEAFF.

This chain links TRBV14 with TRBJ2-7, with D uncertain. Germline CDR1 and CDR2: SGHDN and FVKESK. The V end lost 1 base, the J end lost 0 bases, and 1 base lay between the germline ends. The CDR3 sequence is 12 residues long. CDR3 protein: CASSQASYEQYF. CDR3 coding DNA: TGTGCCAGCAGCCAAGCCTCCTACGAGCAGTACTTC. The whole variable domain, filled in from reference TRBV14 and TRBJ2-7, reads EAGVTQFPSHSVIEKGQTVTLRCDPISGHDNLYWYRRVMGKEIKFLLHFVKESKQDESGMPNNRFLAERTGGTYSTLKVQPAELEDSGVYFCASSQASYEQYFGPGTRLTVT.

The V gene is TRBV19, the J gene TRBJ1-1; D is unresolved. The V end was cut by 3 bases, the J end by 1 base, with 3 bases between. Per germline, CDR1 LNHDA and CDR2 SQIVND (reference sequence). There are 12 residues in the CDR3. CDR3 region: CASSIKNTEAFF. CDR3 in DNA: TGTGCCAGTAGTATCAAGAACACTGAAGCTTTCTTT. Based on the CDR3 plus reference TRBV19 and TRBJ1-1, the full variable domain is DGGITQSPKYLFRKEGQNVTLSCEQNLNHDAMYWYRQDPGQGLRLIYYSQIVNDFQKGDIAEGYSVSREKKESFPLTVTSAQKNPTAFYLCASSIKNTEAFFGQGTRLTVV.

The CDR3 nucleotides read TGTGCCAGCAGCTTAGAGAGGGGTTTGAACACTGAAGCTTTCTTT. It encodes CASSLERGLNTEAFF. This chain connects TRBV7-6 to TRBJ1-1; perhaps TRBD1 as D (5 bases). Trimming removed 1 base at V and 0 bases at J, with 9 bases between. CDR3 length: 15 residues. From germline, CDR1 is SGHVS and CDR2 FNYEAQ.